This T cell receptor (beta chain) is from a study of cytomegalovirus exposure and HLA in healthy donors (dated by TCRdb to between 2016 and 2019). About the investigation overall: In an earlier analysis of around 540 of the donors, approximately 300 Gb of sequence data and 100 million or so unique TCR beta sequences from some 170 million T cells were reported. About 280 gigabases of sequencing data and tens of millions of unique TCR sequences made up an early release that covered several hundred HLA-typed donors. The genetic ancestry cluster associated with self-reported Caucasian donors included 81% of the roughly 400 genotyped donors. The study aimed to test whether cataloging public T cell receptors could reveal signatures of past pathogen exposure. Using immunosequencing, the study profiled T cell repertoires from 500 to 800 subjects and related those repertoires to cytomegalovirus serostatus. Along with the approximately 700-subject first cohort, a separate validation cohort of over 90 different subjects was used. To predict cytomegalovirus infection status, the study combined high-throughput TCR immunosequencing, statistical association of individual TCRs with disease status, and machine learning. In a later analysis, previously published TCR beta repertoires from 666 donors were re-analyzed and high-resolution HLA genotyping was added so that TCR occurrence patterns could be studied. The later analysis used no new phenotypic data to find candidate immune exposures, relying instead on TCR beta sequences and their occurrence across donors. An earlier analysis of approximately 640 of the donors applied high-throughput TCR beta sequencing to assess whether each TCR beta V gene segment acted as functional or pseudogenic. Alongside the repertoire data, information on donor age, sex, ethnicity and CMV serostatus was compiled. A later genetic analysis took genome-wide SNP genotypes for 398 of the 666 donors and used that subset as a discovery cohort. Every discovery cohort repertoire had been produced on one sequencing platform. Both class I and class II loci were covered by HLA typing, at four-digit resolution. The number of typed donors differed by locus: roughly 629-630 for A, B, C, DRB1 and DQB1; 522 for DQA1; fewer than 610 for DPA1; and about 470 for DPB1. Four or five DR-DQ haplotypes were handled as single units for association and clustering, since linkage in the cohort was strong. Among over 350 genotyped donors of the cohort, an average of around 240,000 unique TCR beta nucleotide sequences were sequenced per donor, roughly a sixth of them non-productive.

General conclusions and limits of the study: When HLA alleles, especially DR and DQ, strongly co-occurred, TCR associations were difficult to assign to individual alleles. The only immune exposure information available for the cohort was CMV serostatus. The study gave a list of around 170 TCR beta chains associated with cytomegalovirus. Roughly uniform sequencing depth across donors was assumed in presence/absence analyses, although this assumption may not hold. In vitro tests confirmed that a few of the cytomegalovirus-associated TCR beta chains recognize cytomegalovirus antigens. Some IMGT-functional V segments, including TRBV6-2 and TRBV6-3, could not be told apart with the 87-base-pair reads, so those segments were excluded. Because counts were too low, roughly 16 rarely observed V segments, including chromosome 9 orphons, were left out of the earlier analysis of approximately 500 of the donors. At a false discovery rate of 0.05, a later analysis linked about 17,000 TCR beta sequences to specific HLA alleles. Because HLA typing was missing for some donors at each locus, association tests included only the typed subset. According to a later analysis, TCR association rates differed among HLA loci, with DRB1 alleles showing the most associated TCRs and HLA-C alleles showing the fewest. Only TCR beta chains were sequenced in this cohort, and the absence of alpha or paired-chain data limited detectable features. Several of the top co-occurrence clusters appeared to be linked to parvovirus B19, influenza, CMV and Epstein-Barr virus, according to a later analysis. Most TCR sequences were seen in very few donors, while some public TCRs were found in many individuals. The sequencing pipeline was judged likely to have produced a cluster of highly shared sequence variants as a technical artifact. Most CMV-associated TCR beta chains appeared to be HLA-restricted in a later analysis, and the HLA associations seemed to be driven largely by CMV exposure. A later genetic analysis associated a missense DCLRE1C variant with V-gene and J-gene trimming of TCR beta chains, and an independent cohort replicated the association. The classifier was reported to diagnose cytomegalovirus status with high specificity and sensitivity in both the original and validation cohorts. The authors suggested that the approach could potentially be extended to other disease states and immunological phenotypes. Linkage disequilibrium might explain the correlated functional status among segregating V segments, but an unknown experimental factor could not be ruled out. A later genetic analysis reported fewer N-insertions in productive TCRs among donors in an Asian-associated ancestry cluster than the approximately 670-donor mean. A further reported finding was that TCR beta sequences accurately predicted the HLA-A and HLA-B alleles for most subjects in the first cohort. An earlier analysis of around 500 of the donors showed that most TCR beta V segments appeared in productive rearrangements either about 90% or about 30% of the time, which broadly matched IMGT annotations. A later analysis found that HLA-associated TCR beta chains were more clonally expanded and had lower generation probabilities than equally common non-associated chains.

As concerns this clone: Which antigen it targets is not known. No clone much larger than this one lies a single base away; base qualities are absent.

The method behind the library was the immunoSEQ multiplex PCR assay. For the multiplex PCR, a mixture combining 60 forward primers for TCR Vbeta segments and 13 reverse primers for TCR Jbeta segments was used. A multiplex PCR assay on genomic DNA amplified the CDR3 region of rearranged TCR beta genes. On the Illumina HiSeq System, the amplified TCR beta libraries were sequenced as 87-base-pair reads. On the study's bioinformatics: Across the roughly 600 repertoires, a later analysis counted some 81 million unique TCR beta chains, 9.5 million to 12 million of which were shared by at least two donors. Raw reads were error-corrected and collapsed into unique sequences by a nearest-neighbor algorithm in which closely related sequences were merged to remove PCR and sequencing errors. CDR3 sequences were aligned to IMGT reference sequences to assign V, D and J gene segments. Each retained sequence needed at least a six-nucleotide match to both a V gene segment and a J gene segment. A rearrangement counted as productive if the CDR3 had no stop codons and remained in frame with V and J, and every other rearrangement counted as non-productive. CDR3 was defined according to IMGT convention as the region running from the second conserved V-encoded cysteine to the conserved J-encoded phenylalanine. Sequences without an unambiguous match to a single V gene segment were excluded from the earlier analysis of almost 600 of the donors. An earlier analysis of several hundred of the donors called V segments functional above 56.7% productive rearrangements and segregating when the between-donor standard deviation exceeded 5%. A statistical classification framework was built for diagnosing cytomegalovirus status from the catalog of TCR beta chain sequences. V and J gene assignment, in a later analysis, came from comparing TCR nucleotide sequences with IMGT/GENE-DB human TR gene sequences. In a later analysis, CDR3 sequences and most-parsimonious VDJ recombination scenarios were assigned using the TCRdist pipeline. In a later analysis, each TCR beta chain was defined by its CDR3 amino acid sequence together with its V-gene family, and reads lacking a unique V-gene family were excluded. A later analysis removed 550 to 700 highly shared, low-generation-probability nucleotide sequences to deal with suspected cross-contamination and a sequencing artifact. A later analysis calculated a clonal expansion index for each public chain from normalized within-repertoire ranks of inferred template counts. In a later analysis, generation probabilities were computed with a VDJ recombination model fitted to out-of-frame rearrangements, and the resulting probabilities were checked against IGoR. In a later analysis, TCR-TCR, TCR-HLA and TCR-CMV co-occurrence was scored with hypergeometric tests, and a repertoire-size bias correction was applied to TCR pairs. In a later analysis, false discovery rates were estimated by permuting HLA or CMV assignments 20 times. In a later analysis, co-occurring TCRs were grouped using DBSCAN, and TCRdist sequence similarity was added for clustering within HLA-allele-positive subsets. For co-occurrence clustering, repertoires with fewer than 30,000 or more than 120,000 public chains were excluded, along with roughly 5 repertoires with anomalous nucleotide sharing. TCRdb obtained this table from immuneACCESS and retained in-frame rearrangements with V and J assigned. These tables miss some clones; where compared with another copy, unresolved V genes account for less than half of the shortfall, and the remainder is unexplained. V and J calls and clone size come straight from that table; D and trimming were deduced from the DNA. The sample table records 120,000 or so clones; approximately 80% of these occur just once. The top ten constitute roughly 10% of the sample.

The cohort comprised some 680 healthy bone marrow donors. All cohort members were sampled while nominally healthy, although unrecorded immune exposures were likely present. The donor tested CMV seropositive, placing the donor among the approximately 290 seropositive members of the cohort. A peripheral blood sample was provided by each donor, and peripheral blood mononuclear cells were used for TCR beta sequencing. The Qiagen DNeasy Blood Extraction Kit was used to extract genomic DNA from the blood cell samples. CDR1 and CDR2, per the germline V gene (reference sequence), are SGHAT and FQDESV. V ends up 5 bases short and J 5 bases short, with an unmatched junction base count of 6. From the cysteine through the phenylalanine, the CDR3 covers 14 amino acids. The entry retains the CDR3 DNA only, 42 bases that are in frame from base 1.

Input material: PBMCs. This TCR was recovered from a male donor in good health and CMV-seropositive. The chain joins TRBV11-1 to TRBJ2-1, and TRBD2 aligns with 7 junction nucleotides. The bases read TGTGCCAGCAGCCCATGGACTAGAGACAATGAGCAGTTCTTC. The encoded protein is CASSPWTRDNEQFF.